This T cell receptor beta chain originates from a study of post-analysis software for immune sequencing data. Whole-study context: Relapsing-remitting, secondary progressive and progressive-relapsing forms of multiple sclerosis all featured among disease courses. Findings and caveats of the study: Roughly five TRBV segments were significantly more frequent in patients than in controls. TRBV5-6, TRBV5-1 and TRBV20-1 were among these segments.

This CDR3 is 14 amino acids long. Between the trimmed V and J ends, which lost 4 bases and 2 bases, there was a span of 9 bases. The TCR beta cDNA libraries carried unique molecular identifiers. TCRdb reanalysed the PCR reads using MiXCR and keeps one entry per CDR3 protein. There are 740,000 or so distinct CDR3 sequences in the sample; approximately 50% occur only once, and roughly 4.4% lies in the top ten. In the case of this clonotype: The antigen remains unidentified.

The TCR was taken from a girl between 5 and 17 years old with multiple sclerosis. Sequences were obtained from blood. The chain combines TRBV12-3 or TRBV12-4 with TRBJ2-4; D is perhaps TRBD2 (5 bases). CDR3 amino acids: CASSWRFSKNIQYF. In DNA form, the CDR3 reads TGTGCCAGCAGTTGGAGGTTTTCCAAAAACATTCAGTACTTC.